The clone carrying this T cell receptor (beta chain) is a singleton in its sample. No antigen is known for it. The data were obtained in a study of T cells in Graves' hyperthyroidism and ophthalmopathy. Background on the study: Upon initial diagnosis and before any treatment, peripheral blood was collected.

The ends lost 5 bases at V and 5 bases at J; junction bases unmatched: 9. Germline V lookup: CDR1 SGHTA, CDR2 FQGTGA. The CDR3 sequence is 17 residues long. Uncontrolled infection, other autoimmune disease, pregnancy or lactation disqualified patients from enrolment. TCR beta CDR3 sequences were amplified from RNA transcripts. HTBI primers were the set used in a first-round RT-PCR of the TCR CDR3. TCRdb used MiXCR to reprocess the multiplex PCR reads, holding one entry per CDR3 protein. Of about 280,000 distinct CDR3 sequences in the sample, 25% were seen once. Findings and caveats of the study: Expanded thyroid clonotypes (above 0.001) were mostly also found in blood.

The sample consisted of blood. The receptor was derived from a man aged 35 to 55 with Graves' hyperthyroidism that later progressed to Graves' ophthalmopathy. The V and J genes are TRBV7-3 and TRBJ2-2; 12 bases align to TRBD2. CDR3: CASSQTSGSPWTGELFF. CDR3 DNA: TGTGCCAGCAGCCAGACTAGCGGGAGCCCGTGGACCGGGGAGCTGTTTTTT.